This T cell receptor (beta chain) appears in the sequencing data of a study of T cell repertoires in cytomegalovirus infection. Trimming left V 5 bases short and J 5 bases short, with 10 bases between. Germline CDR1 and CDR2: DFQATT and SNEGSKA (reference sequence). The CDR3 has 12 residues. With respect to this clonotype: The antigen remains unidentified.

Study-wide findings and caveats: Clonotypes of TCR beta that were HLA-C-restricted and CMV-specific dominated the ex vivo response. Public TCR beta family frequency separated CMV-and-HLA carriers, including in an independent cohort.

TCRdb called the reads again in MiXCR, with one record for every CDR3 protein. The sample contains 500,000 to 600,000 distinct CDR3 sequences, 16% of which appear only once. Sequenced: CD8+ T cells from PBMCs. This receptor was taken from a human donor in good health (CMV status not recorded). Some clones in this sample may be carry-over from other donors' samples. The V call is TRBV20-1, the J call TRBJ2-1, with D perhaps given as TRBD1 or TRBD2 (5 bases each). CDR3 in DNA: TGCAGTGCTTCCAGGGACCACAATGAGCAGTTCTTC. Translated: CSASRDHNEQFF.